These 9 T cell receptor beta chains were all obtained from the same sample, sequenced in a study of vaccination and CD4 T cells after COVID-19. TCRdb called the PCR reads again in MiXCR, with one record for every CDR3 protein. The profile covers about 21,000 distinct CDR3 sequences, with 60% appearing a single time and around 1.1% taken by the ten largest. Specimen: CD4+ T cells from blood, collected after SARS-CoV-2 vaccination. These receptors all come from a human donor who had recovered from COVID-19.

The V call is TRBV28, the J call TRBJ1-2; D is perhaps TRBD1 (5 bases). Trimming cost V 3 bases and J 2 bases, with 7 bases left between them. Germline CDR1 is MDHEN and CDR2 is SYDVKM. The CDR3 loop spans 13 amino acids. CDR3 protein: CASSFGGNYGYTF. As DNA, the CDR3 is TGTGCCAGCAGTTTCGGGGGGAACTATGGCTACACCTTC.

This clonotype was detected only a few times. This chain links TRBV14 with TRBJ2-7, with 7 bases fitting TRBD1. V was pared by 2 bases and J by 4 bases, with 8 bases of the junction left unmatched. Germline CDR1 reads SGHDN; CDR2 reads FVKESK. CDR3 length: 15 residues. The DNA for the CDR3 is TGTGCCAGCAGCCAATCAACAGGGGAGCCTTACGAGCAGTACTTC. As protein: CASSQSTGEPYEQYF.

V and J are TRBV5-4 and TRBJ2-7, with TRBD1 as a possible D gene (6 bases). The CDR3 is 16 residues long. Trimming shortened V by 0 bases and J by 0 bases, and 13 bases separated the two germline ends. CDR1 is SGHNT and CDR2 is YYREEE in the germline V gene (reference sequence). Written as DNA, the CDR3 is TGTGCCAGCAGCTTGGAAATTCGGACAGTCTCCTACGAGCAGTACTTC. Residues: CASSLEIRTVSYEQYF.

The chain links TRBV7-3 to TRBJ2-1; TRBD2 matches at 12 bases. This CDR3 spans 18 amino acids. Germline CDR1 reads SGHTA; CDR2 reads FQGTGA. J lost 4 bases, V lost 3 bases, and 10 bases had no gene match. The CDR3 bases are TGTGCCAGCAGCTTTCCTCGACTAGCGGGGGCCGAATACAATGAGCAGTTCTTC. This gives the protein CASSFPRLAGAEYNEQFF. The full variable domain, rest sourced from reference TRBV7-3 and TRBJ2-1, is GAGVSQTPSNKVTEKGKYVELRCDPISGHTALYWYRQSLGQGPEFLIYFQGTGAADDSGLPNDRFFAVRPEGSVSTLKIQRTERGDSAVYLCASSFPRLAGAEYNEQFFGPGTRLTVL.

CDR3 coding DNA: TGTGCCACCAGCAGAATGGCCGGGACTAGCGGGAGTCGTGGCGAGCAGTACTTC. This encodes CATSRMAGTSGSRGEQYF. The chain combines TRBV15 with TRBJ2-7, with 14 bases identical to TRBD2. The CDR3 consists of 18 residues. The V gene end was trimmed by 2 bases and the J gene end by 6 bases; junction bases not matched to a gene: 12. Germline V lookup: CDR1 LNHNV, CDR2 YYDKDF (reference sequence).

The genes are TRBV6-1 and TRBJ1-2, with TRBD1 matching 7 bases. The junction had 14 bases not matched to a gene; V was cut back by 10 bases and J by 0 bases. CDR3 length: 16 residues. Germline assignment: CDR1 MNHNS and CDR2 SASEGT. The CDR3 DNA is TGTGCCAACAAAAGGGCCGGGACAGATCCTAACTATGGCTACACCTTC. Amino acids: CANKRAGTDPNYGYTF.

This chain uses TRBV6-1 with TRBJ2-2, with D unclear. Germline assignment: CDR1 MNHNS and CDR2 SASEGT. There are 15 residues in the CDR3. Trimming stripped 6 bases from V and 2 bases from J, with 13 bases between. Written as DNA, the CDR3 is TGTGCCAGCAGACGAGCCCGGTTTAACACCGGGGAGCTGTTTTTT. Translated, it gives CASRRARFNTGELFF.

The chain couples TRBV7-9 to TRBJ2-5; D gene ambiguous. The CDR3 contains 12 residues. V gave up 1 base and J gave up 9 bases, with 9 bases separating them. Looked up from germline, CDR1 is SEHNR and CDR2 is FQNEAQ (reference sequence). The CDR3 spells CASSLEKGPQYF. The CDR3 DNA sequence: TGTGCCAGCAGCTTAGAGAAGGGCCCCCAGTACTTC.

This clonotype was found a few times. The CDR3, as DNA: TGTGCCAGCAGCTTATCCACGGGGTTGGGTGGGGAGACCCAGTACTTC. Translated, it gives CASSLSTGLGGETQYF. V usage is TRBV7-2 and J usage is TRBJ2-5; maybe TRBD2 (5 bases). Germline V CDR1 and CDR2: SGHTA, FQGNSA. The CDR3 is 16 residues long. Trimming stripped 2 bases from V and 5 bases from J, with 18 bases between.